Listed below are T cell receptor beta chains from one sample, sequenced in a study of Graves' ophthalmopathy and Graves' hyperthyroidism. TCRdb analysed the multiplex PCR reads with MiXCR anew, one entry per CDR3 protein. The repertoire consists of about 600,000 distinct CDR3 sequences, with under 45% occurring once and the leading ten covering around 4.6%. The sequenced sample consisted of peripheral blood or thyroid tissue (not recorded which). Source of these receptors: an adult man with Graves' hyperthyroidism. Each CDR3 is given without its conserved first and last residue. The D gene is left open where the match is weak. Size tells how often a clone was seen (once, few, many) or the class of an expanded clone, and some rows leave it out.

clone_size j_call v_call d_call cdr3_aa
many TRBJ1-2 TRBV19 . ASSQTGYANYGYT
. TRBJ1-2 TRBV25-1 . ASRTNYGYT
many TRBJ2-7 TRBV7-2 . ASSLDDGSYEQY
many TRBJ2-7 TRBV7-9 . ASSLGTVYEQY
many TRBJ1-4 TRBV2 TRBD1 ASSFPGTDNEKLF
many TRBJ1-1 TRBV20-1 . SAIKGYTEAF
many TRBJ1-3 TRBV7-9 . ASSLSTGNTIY
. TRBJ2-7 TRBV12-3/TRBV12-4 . ASSLVSPSAAGATSLAEQY
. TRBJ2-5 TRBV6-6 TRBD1 ASTTTGRAQY
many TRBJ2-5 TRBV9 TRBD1 ASSETGTETQY
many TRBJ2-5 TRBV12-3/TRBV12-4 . ASSSSSGARTQY
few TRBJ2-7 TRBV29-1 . SVRHRRNRSYEQY
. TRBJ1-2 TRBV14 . ASSLFQWGDNYGYT
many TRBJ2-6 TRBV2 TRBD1 ASSVGTGSRGANVLT
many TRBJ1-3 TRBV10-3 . AIRLDRGNTIY
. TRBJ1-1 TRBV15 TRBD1 ASSPQFGTANTEAF
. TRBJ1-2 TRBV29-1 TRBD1 SVGTGANGYT
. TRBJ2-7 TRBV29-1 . SVGGGNEQY
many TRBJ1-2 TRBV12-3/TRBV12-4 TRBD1 ASSFAGTGNYGYT
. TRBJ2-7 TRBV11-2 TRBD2 ARIPGLAGGLSYEQY
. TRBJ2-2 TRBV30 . AWSPRAGAVTGELF
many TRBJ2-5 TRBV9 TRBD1 ASSATGGRETQY
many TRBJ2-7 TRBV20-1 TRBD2 SVCPSGAFAYEQY
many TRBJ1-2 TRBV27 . ASRLTANYGYT
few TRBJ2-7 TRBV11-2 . ASRRDASYEQY
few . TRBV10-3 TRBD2 AISEASGEQF
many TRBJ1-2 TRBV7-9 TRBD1 ASRGDSLTSYT
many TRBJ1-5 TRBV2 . ASSVRGSNQPQH
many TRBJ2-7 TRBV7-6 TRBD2 ASSLGGGSSYEQY
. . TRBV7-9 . ASSRGTVPNEQF
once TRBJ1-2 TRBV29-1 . SVGVWLGYT
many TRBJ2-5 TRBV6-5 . ASSYGQTQGTQY
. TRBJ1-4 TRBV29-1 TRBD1 SVEDGTGGGKLF
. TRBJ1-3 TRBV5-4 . ASSLVGGSGNTIY